This entry describes one TCR beta chain. The data were taken from a study of technical replicates of blood from several donors. This CDR3 region has 13 residues. V gave up 0 bases and J gave up 13 bases, with 18 bases separating them. Germline CDR1 GTSNPN, CDR2 SVGIG (reference sequence). The protocol was immunoSEQ multiplex PCR, while the TCRdb copy is restricted to in-frame clones and leaves out a portion. The sample lists 15,000 or so clones, approximately 90% occurring once. The receptor was isolated from a human donor in good health. The source material was PBMCs. This chain uses TRBV30 with TRBJ2-5, with D perhaps TRBD1 (7 bases). The CDR3 is CAWSVPEGAPTYF. CDR3 coding DNA: TGTGCCTGGAGTGTACCGGAGGGGGCGCCGACGTACTTC.